This TCR beta chain was observed in a study of long-term antiretroviral therapy in people with HIV. Study as a whole: When the earliest samples were collected, ART was typically delayed until CD4 counts fell.

The ends were cut back, 3 bases at V and 0 bases at J, with 10 bases in the middle. CDR1 and CDR2 (germline): SGHDT, YYEEEE. This CDR3 comprises 15 residues. The study drew at least one pre-ART and at least two post-ART PBMC samples from every donor. immunoSEQ v3.0 was run at survey level. A per-sample goal of about 40,000-55,000 T-cell genomes was targeted by sequencing. Using immunoSEQ multiplex PCR, the repertoire was profiled, and TCRdb retains in-frame clones only, with some absent. The table has approximately 17,000 clones, just over 90% seen once. Here the sequenced sample was unsorted PBMCs, taken 0.6 years after starting antiretroviral therapy. This clonotype was obtained from a woman in her thirties or forties with HIV. The gene calls are TRBV5-6 and TRBJ2-1; TRBD1 is a possible D gene (6 bases). The CDR3: CASSYQGSSYNEQFF. CDR3 in DNA: TGTGCCAGCAGCTATCAGGGGAGCTCCTACAATGAGCAGTTCTTC.